This TCR beta chain was retrieved from a study of PD-L1 blockade in urothelial cancer. Study at large: Atezolizumab therapy began for patients in the mid-2010s, dosed at 1,200 mg intravenously every 3 weeks.

This clone was seen a few times. Its antigen is not known. Study results and limitations: Sub-median blood TCR clonality before treatment predicted longer survival.

V was pared by 5 bases and J by 0 bases, with 3 bases of the junction left unmatched. Germline loops: CDR1 SGHRS, CDR2 YFSETQ. The CDR3 has 14 amino acids. Time point here: pretreatment peripheral blood. The repertoire was sequenced with immunoSEQ multiplex PCR; TCRdb's copy has only in-frame clones and lacks some. Here the sample spans about 81,000 clones, roughly 90% being singletons. J is TRBJ2-3 and V is TRBV5-1; TRBD2 matches 7 bases. The receptor's source is a woman older than 75 with urothelial cancer. The sample consisted of PBMCs, taken around atezolizumab (anti-PD-L1) treatment. The CDR3: CASSAGASTDTQYF. The CDR3 nucleotides are TGCGCCAGCAGTGCGGGAGCCAGCACAGATACGCAGTATTTT.